A selection of T cell receptor beta chains follows, all from one sample in a study of CD8 T cells in acute hepatitis C reinfection. Data came from immunoSEQ multiplex PCR; TCRdb stores just in-frame clones and leaves some out. The profile shows 30,000 to 40,000 clones, 70% to 90% of them singletons. Sequenced material: naive CD8+ T cells from PBMCs. The receptor source for this set is a woman aged 18-29 years who spontaneously cleared hepatitis C infection. CDR3s include the opening cysteine and the closing phenylalanine or tryptophan. The order of the fields is D gene, V gene, clone size, J gene, CDR3 protein, CDR3 DNA. The D gene is left open where the match is weak. Some rows have no size entry. The others give once, few or many, or a class for an expanded clone.

d_call: TRBD1; v_call: TRBV2; clone_size: .; j_call: TRBJ1-2; cdr3_aa: CASSEAGQGHPYGYTF; cdr3_nt: TGTGCCAGCAGTGAAGCGGGACAGGGCCACCCGTATGGCTACACCTTC
d_call: .; v_call: TRBV4-1; clone_size: .; j_call: TRBJ2-1; cdr3_aa: CASSQGGVRDSKWYKFF; cdr3_nt: TGCGCCAGCAGCCAAGGGGGGGTCCGGGACAGCAAGTGGTATAAGTTCTTC
d_call: .; v_call: TRBV6-5; clone_size: .; j_call: TRBJ1-1; cdr3_aa: CASSYSGWSNTEAFF; cdr3_nt: TGTGCCAGCAGTTACTCGGGATGGTCGAACACTGAAGCTTTCTTT
d_call: .; v_call: TRBV25-1; clone_size: .; j_call: TRBJ1-1; cdr3_aa: CASTERGSNTEAFF; cdr3_nt: TGTGCCAGCACAGAACGGGGGTCGAACACTGAAGCTTTCTTT
d_call: .; v_call: TRBV11-2; clone_size: once; j_call: TRBJ2-1; cdr3_aa: CASSPLWSRNNEQFF; cdr3_nt: TGTGCCAGCAGCCCGCTGTGGAGCCGGAACAATGAGCAGTTCTTC
d_call: .; v_call: TRBV9; clone_size: .; j_call: TRBJ1-4; cdr3_aa: CASSSQGTSNEKLFF; cdr3_nt: TGTGCCAGCAGCTCTCAGGGGACGAGTAATGAAAAACTGTTTTTT
d_call: .; v_call: TRBV10-2; clone_size: .; j_call: TRBJ1-5; cdr3_aa: CASSEGGGPQPQHF; cdr3_nt: TGCGCCAGCAGTGAGGGGGGCGGTCCTCAGCCCCAGCATTTT
d_call: TRBD2; v_call: TRBV27; clone_size: .; j_call: TRBJ2-1; cdr3_aa: CASSLSGGGVYNEQFF; cdr3_nt: TGTGCCAGCAGTTTATCTGGGGGAGGGGTCTACAATGAGCAGTTCTTC
d_call: .; v_call: TRBV7-2; clone_size: .; j_call: TRBJ2-6; cdr3_aa: CASSLKGEPSGANVLTF; cdr3_nt: TGTGCCAGCAGCTTAAAAGGGGAACCCTCTGGGGCCAACGTCCTGACTTTC
d_call: TRBD2; v_call: TRBV27; clone_size: once; j_call: TRBJ2-3; cdr3_aa: CASGRAGGITDTQYF; cdr3_nt: TGTGCCAGCGGAAGAGCGGGAGGGATAACAGATACGCAGTATTTT
d_call: TRBD2; v_call: TRBV7-6; clone_size: .; j_call: TRBJ2-2; cdr3_aa: CASSAPTSGRTGELFF; cdr3_nt: TGTGCCAGCAGCGCCCCGACTAGCGGGAGGACCGGGGAGCTGTTTTTT
d_call: .; v_call: TRBV7-8; clone_size: .; j_call: TRBJ1-2; cdr3_aa: CASSLNPGTTNYGYTF; cdr3_nt: TGTGCCAGCAGCTTAAATCCCGGGACAACTAACTATGGCTACACCTTC
d_call: TRBD2; v_call: TRBV9; clone_size: few; j_call: TRBJ2-7; cdr3_aa: CASSAGTAGGPYEQYF; cdr3_nt: TGTGCCAGCAGCGCAGGGACTGCGGGAGGGCCCTACGAGCAGTACTTC
d_call: TRBD2; v_call: TRBV18; clone_size: .; j_call: TRBJ2-2; cdr3_aa: CASSPYLTRTSGRALDTGELFF; cdr3_nt: TGTGCCAGCTCACCCTACCTTACTAGGACTAGCGGGAGGGCCTTGGACACCGGGGAGCTGTTTTTT
d_call: .; v_call: TRBV6-5; clone_size: .; j_call: TRBJ2-7; cdr3_aa: CASSYSSGTEQYF; cdr3_nt: TGTGCCAGCAGTTACTCGTCGGGAACCGAGCAGTACTTC
d_call: TRBD2; v_call: TRBV19; clone_size: .; j_call: TRBJ2-4; cdr3_aa: CASSSGLAGIRGNIQYF; cdr3_nt: TGTGCCAGTAGCTCGGGACTAGCGGGAATCAGAGGGAACATTCAGTACTTC
d_call: .; v_call: TRBV5-1; clone_size: .; j_call: TRBJ2-1; cdr3_aa: CASRIGSLNEQFF; cdr3_nt: TGCGCCAGCAGGATTGGGAGTTTGAATGAGCAGTTCTTC
d_call: TRBD1; v_call: TRBV5-1; clone_size: once; j_call: TRBJ2-1; cdr3_aa: CASSMPGQGTDEQFF; cdr3_nt: TGCGCCAGCAGCATGCCGGGACAGGGAACGGATGAGCAGTTCTTC
d_call: TRBD1; v_call: TRBV9; clone_size: .; j_call: TRBJ1-1; cdr3_aa: CASSARQGLNTEAFF; cdr3_nt: TGTGCCAGCAGCGCCCGACAGGGGCTGAACACTGAAGCTTTCTTT
d_call: .; v_call: TRBV7-9; clone_size: .; j_call: TRBJ2-1; cdr3_aa: CASNLIRGRSNEQFF; cdr3_nt: TGTGCCAGCAACCTAATCCGGGGGCGTTCCAATGAGCAGTTCTTC
d_call: .; v_call: TRBV6-4; clone_size: .; j_call: TRBJ2-1; cdr3_aa: CASSDSVYNEQFF; cdr3_nt: TGTGCCAGCAGTGACTCGGTATACAATGAGCAGTTCTTC
d_call: TRBD2; v_call: TRBV7-9; clone_size: .; j_call: TRBJ2-2; cdr3_aa: CASSLVTSRSGELFF; cdr3_nt: TGTGCCAGCAGCTTAGTGACTAGCCGCTCCGGGGAGCTGTTTTTT
d_call: .; v_call: TRBV19; clone_size: .; j_call: TRBJ2-2; cdr3_aa: CASSILLGPSPGELFF; cdr3_nt: TGTGCCAGTAGTATTCTATTGGGCCCCTCCCCCGGGGAGCTGTTTTTT
d_call: .; v_call: TRBV19; clone_size: .; j_call: TRBJ2-2; cdr3_aa: CASSPVGSNTGELFF; cdr3_nt: TGTGCCAGTAGTCCGGTGGGGTCAAACACCGGGGAGCTGTTTTTT
d_call: .; v_call: TRBV5-3; clone_size: .; j_call: TRBJ1-2; cdr3_aa: CARSYLSSAINFRRYGYTF; cdr3_nt: TGTGCCAGAAGCTATCTGAGCTCCGCAATCAACTTTCGGCGCTATGGCTACACCTTC
d_call: .; v_call: TRBV27; clone_size: .; j_call: TRBJ2-2; cdr3_aa: CASSSTAGELFF; cdr3_nt: TGTGCCAGCAGTTCGACTGCCGGGGAGCTGTTTTTT
d_call: .; v_call: TRBV5-4; clone_size: .; j_call: TRBJ2-1; cdr3_aa: CASSLAPGVISSWAYNEQFF; cdr3_nt: TGTGCCAGCAGCTTGGCCCCGGGAGTTATTTCGTCCTGGGCGTACAATGAGCAGTTCTTC
d_call: TRBD2; v_call: TRBV27; clone_size: .; j_call: TRBJ2-2; cdr3_aa: CASGRLAGSGELFF; cdr3_nt: TGTGCCAGCGGGAGACTAGCGGGATCCGGGGAGCTGTTTTTT
d_call: TRBD2; v_call: TRBV14; clone_size: .; j_call: TRBJ2-5; cdr3_aa: CASSPWTSGETQYF; cdr3_nt: TGTGCCAGCAGCCCGTGGACTAGCGGGGAGACCCAGTACTTC